The following is a TCR beta chain sequence with its context. This receptor's antigen is unknown. Qualities for individual bases were not recorded, and no much larger clone is one base off. This sample was included in a study of T cell repertoires in cytomegalovirus infection (dated by TCRdb to about 2019). The study in broad terms: Donor HLA type was relevant to the analysis, because carriage of CMV infection together with the matching HLA type was indicated by public TCR beta signatures. General conclusions and limits of the study: Carriers of CMV infection plus the relevant HLA type were discriminated by the cumulative frequency of public TCR beta family members in the study cohort and in an independent approximately 400-donor cohort. The ex vivo response was dominated by HLA-C-restricted CMV-specific TCR beta clonotypes, which also provided the single most frequent clonotype in two of eight donors.

Based on the germline V gene (reference sequence), the CDR1 and CDR2 sequences are DFQATT and SNEGSKA. Measured from the cysteine to the phenylalanine, the CDR3 is 17 residues long. Just the 51-base CDR3 DNA is kept, in frame starting at base 1. The V end loses 2 bases and the J end loses 5 bases, and a stretch of 22 bases separates them. The data were produced on an Illumina HiSeq 1500. Through fastp at Q25 and MiXCR, TCRdb rebuilt clones from the public reads, retaining in-frame beta chains. Every distinct CDR3 protein forms one entry, paired with its most common genes and DNA. This sample holds about 680,000 distinct CDR3 sequences; approximately 24% were observed only once. The top ten constitute around 7.6% of the sample.

The sample comprised CD8+ T cells from PBMCs. This sequence originates from a human donor in good health (CMV status not recorded). Some clones in this sample may be carry-over from other donors' samples. The chain links TRBV20-1 with TRBJ2-1, with the D gene uncertain. The nucleotide sequence is TGCAGTGCTAGATATCGAAGGGCTCCCCCGCACAACAATGAGCAGTTCTTC. This encodes CSARYRRAPPHNNEQFF.